This passage covers 17 T cell receptor beta chains from one sample sequenced in a study of blood T cell repertoires in COVID-19 (dated by TCRdb to about 2020). Receptor libraries were prepared by the immunoSEQ multiplex PCR assay. Not all clones reach the TCRdb copy of this immuneACCESS table, which keeps in-frame sequences only. Checked studies attribute under half of the gap to unresolved V genes and leave the rest unexplained. This sample holds some 140,000 clones; 65% to 80% were observed only once. The ten largest clones add up to approximately 3.6% of the sample. Sequencing input: peripheral blood. These TCRs come from a man in his sixties with acute or convalescent COVID-19.

V is TRBV9 and J is TRBJ1-1; a possible D gene is TRBD1 (5 bases). CDR1 is SGDLS and CDR2 is YYNGEE in the germline V gene. The CDR3 is made up of 16 amino acids. Trimming pared 5 bases from V and 0 bases from J, leaving 17 bases between. As DNA, the CDR3 is TGTGCCAGCAGTCCCGGGGCGGGGCCAATGAACACTGAAGCTTTCTTT. As protein: CASSPGAGPMNTEAFF.

The chain uses TRBV24-1 and TRBJ2-3; 10 bases align to TRBD1. Unmatched junction bases numbered 5, after V lost 7 bases and J lost 2 bases. The CDR3 length is 15 residues. Germline CDR1 and CDR2: KGHDR and SFDVKD. The CDR3 loop is CATSPGQGYTDTQYF. CDR3 coding DNA: TGTGCCACCAGCCCGGGACAGGGGTACACAGATACGCAGTATTTT.

This chain connects TRBV5-1 to TRBJ2-7, with TRBD2 identical over 7 bases. V shed 4 bases and J 4 bases; nucleotides not matched to a gene: 29. The CDR3 runs to 21 residues. Germline V CDR1 and CDR2: SGHRS, YFSETQ. CDR3 DNA sequence: TGCGCCAGCAGCCCCGCGGGCAGCGGGACGAAGCCCCCTCCTATCCGTTACGAGCAGTACTTC. Translating gives CASSPAGSGTKPPPIRYEQYF.

In this sample, this clone turned up once. The gene calls are TRBV27 and TRBJ2-7; 7 nucleotides agree with TRBD2. The ends lost 4 bases at V and 0 bases at J; junction bases unmatched: 6. CDR1 is MNHEY, CDR2 SMNVEV, per germline (reference sequence). The CDR3 is 15 amino acids. CDR3 sequence reads: CASSSPSGGSYEQYF. CDR3 DNA: TGTGCCAGCAGTTCGCCTAGCGGAGGCTCCTACGAGCAGTACTTC.

This clone has more than one count but fewer than ten. The chain recombines TRBV6-5 with TRBJ2-3, with unresolved D. The germline V gene has CDR1 MNHEY and CDR2 SVGAGI. CDR3 length: 15 amino acids. V gave up 7 bases and J gave up 2 bases, with 16 bases separating them. CDR3 in DNA: TGTGCCAGCAAAAGTCAAGAGCGTTACACAGATACGCAGTATTTT. Its protein product is CASKSQERYTDTQYF.

The chain combines TRBV11-2 with TRBJ2-3; D remains ambiguous. Germline CDR1 is SGHAT and CDR2 is FQNNGV. The ends were cut back, 1 base at V and 1 base at J, with 6 bases in the middle. The CDR3 is made up of 14 amino acids. The CDR3 DNA reads TGTGCCAGCAGCTTAGGAGGAGGCACAGATACGCAGTATTTT. Its protein is CASSLGGGTDTQYF.

CDR3 region: CASSLGTGLAYEQYF. Written as DNA, the CDR3 is TGTGCCAGCAGCTTGGGGACAGGGTTGGCCTACGAGCAGTACTTC. The genes are TRBV5-4 and TRBJ2-7, with 8 nucleotides matching TRBD1. CDR1 and CDR2 from the germline V gene are SGHNT and YYREEE (reference sequence). The CDR3 consists of 15 residues. V was pared by 0 bases and J by 2 bases, with 4 bases of the junction left unmatched.

The chain links TRBV3-1 (or the pseudogene TRBV3-2) to TRBJ2-5, with 8 bases that match TRBD1. Germline V gives CDR1 LGHDT, CDR2 YNNKEL (reference sequence). Trimming removed 4 bases from V and 1 base from J; junction bases left unmatched: 8. There are 16 residues in the CDR3. This CDR3 is CASSPWTGKGQETQYF. For the CDR3, the DNA is TGTGCCAGCAGCCCCTGGACAGGGAAGGGCCAAGAGACCCAGTACTTC.

The rearrangement joins TRBV29-1 to TRBJ1-1, with D unclear. Germline CDR1 is SQVTM and CDR2 is ANQGSEA. This CDR3 has 11 residues. V gave up 4 bases and J gave up 7 bases, with 10 bases separating them. The CDR3 is CSVGEWGEAFF. DNA of the CDR3: TGCAGCGTTGGGGAGTGGGGTGAAGCTTTCTTT.

The V gene is TRBV19, the J gene TRBJ1-1, with TRBD1 matching over 8 bases. V shed 6 bases and J 5 bases; nucleotides not matched to a gene: 14. Germline values: CDR1 LNHDA, CDR2 SQIVND (reference sequence). The CDR3 consists of 16 residues. Here the CDR3 DNA reads TGTGCCAGTAGGAAGACAGGGGCGGTAGTTAGGACTGAAGCTTTCTTT. It encodes CASRKTGAVVRTEAFF.

The table lists this clone with a few counts. The chain recombines TRBV29-1 with TRBJ2-5; perhaps TRBD1 as D (6 bases). Germline V gene lookup returns CDR1 SQVTM and CDR2 ANQGSEA. V was cut by 5 bases and J by 7 bases, with 14 bases left in between. The CDR3 is 12 residues long. CDR3 in DNA: TGCAGCGTTCTGGACAGTCAGGGGACCCAGTACTTC. Translating gives CSVLDSQGTQYF.

The chain is built from TRBV7-3 and TRBJ2-3; 9 nucleotides align to TRBD1. The CDR3 is 15 amino acids. Germline lookup yields CDR1 SGHTA and CDR2 FQGTGA. V shed 5 bases, J shed 3 bases, and the junction held 6 bases outside the gene matches. The CDR3 protein is CASSPGQGTTDTQYF. CDR3 nucleotides: TGTGCCAGCAGCCCGGGACAGGGTACGACAGATACGCAGTATTTT.

The V and J genes are TRBV27 and TRBJ1-2, with TRBD1 matching 7 bases. Germline loops: CDR1 MNHEY, CDR2 SMNVEV (reference sequence). This CDR3 region has 14 residues. V lost 3 bases, J lost 8 bases, and 9 bases stayed unmatched. The CDR3 reads CASSFAGGNKGYTF. CDR3 nucleotides: TGTGCCAGCAGTTTTGCAGGGGGTAATAAAGGCTACACCTTC.

The rearrangement links TRBV4-2 to TRBJ1-5, with D possibly being TRBD1 (5 bases). Germline CDR1 LGHNA, CDR2 YNFKEQ. The germline V and J ends were trimmed by 4 bases and 7 bases, with 14 bases remaining between them. The CDR3 covers 14 residues. DNA for the CDR3: TGTGCCAGCAGCCTAGCGGACAACGAGCAGCCCCAGCATTTT. It codes for CASSLADNEQPQHF.

The rearrangement joins TRBV28 to TRBJ2-3, with 8 bases fitting TRBD1. V shed 7 bases and J 2 bases; nucleotides not matched to a gene: 8. The CDR3 consists of 15 residues. Germline V lookup: CDR1 MDHEN, CDR2 SYDVKM. CDR3 loop: CASTGTGHYTDTQYF. CDR3 coding DNA: TGTGCCAGCACTGGGACAGGCCATTACACAGATACGCAGTATTTT.

The chain links TRBV11-2 to TRBJ2-1; TRBD2 aligns across 11 bases. Germline V gives CDR1 SGHAT, CDR2 FQNNGV. This CDR3 region has 14 residues. Trimming removed 3 bases from V and 7 bases from J; junction bases left unmatched: 2. CDR3 DNA: TGTGCCAGCAGCTTTAGCGGGAGGGTAAATGAGCAGTTCTTC. Protein: CASSFSGRVNEQFF.

This chain connects TRBV3-1 (or the pseudogene TRBV3-2) to TRBJ2-7; perhaps TRBD1 as D (5 bases). The V end lost 4 bases, the J end lost 3 bases, and 19 bases lay between the germline ends. The CDR3 loop spans 16 amino acids. The germline V gene has CDR1 LGHDT and CDR2 YNNKEL (reference sequence). This chain's CDR3 is CASSPYPRDPSYEQYF. As DNA, the CDR3 is TGTGCCAGCAGCCCATACCCCAGGGATCCAAGCTACGAGCAGTACTTC.